The present TCR beta chain was sequenced within a study of identical twins (dated by TCRdb to between 2015 and 2016). For context, the study as a whole: The study deep-sequenced TCR alpha and beta repertoires from monozygotic twins, unrelated adults of various ages and cord blood to test whether fetal clonotypes persist. To rule out contamination, the twin experiments were replicated at different times with different library preparation protocols. Results and caveats for the whole study, not just this receptor: The excess sharing between twins in beta out-of-frame sequences was weaker because fewer shared sequences reduced the signal-to-noise ratio. Abundant cord blood beta clonotypes had fewer insertions, young adult naive repertoires showed a similar but weaker trend, and memory repertoires showed no such trend. Zero-insertion analyses could be partly confounded by invariant T cells such as MAIT and iNKT, though diverse VJ usage argued against such confounding for most clonotypes. Because the same donors could not be followed over many years, conclusions were based on cross-sectional statistical analysis. Out-of-frame TCR alpha sharing in monozygotic twins was systematically underestimated by recombination models, whereas sharing between unrelated individuals was in agreement with the recombination models. Compared with coincidental sharing between unrelated individuals, an excess of low generation-probability sequences was observed among out-of-frame TCR alpha sequences shared between twins.

Every donor was a healthy Caucasian. Miltenyi CD45RO+ enrichment and human naive T-cell isolation kits were used to isolate memory (CD45RO+) and naive T cells from PBMC. Per the germline V gene (reference sequence), LNHNV is the CDR1 and YYDKDF is the CDR2. The CDR3 spans 16 residues, from the cysteine through the phenylalanine. Of the read, only the CDR3 DNA is kept; its 48 bases are in frame from base 1. Trimming takes 0 bases from V and 0 bases from J, and the germline ends sit 9 bases apart. The method behind the library was 5' RACE. For sequencing, an Illumina HiSeq 2000 was employed. A universal primer binding site was introduced by template switching, and a unique molecular identifier was present in the final cDNA, enabling accurate counting of TCR cDNA molecules. Specific primers in the conserved constant-segment region were used to synthesize first-strand cDNA for the TCR alpha and beta chains. To control for contamination, every cDNA library was double barcoded, receiving both a SMART-Mk sample barcode and Illumina barcodes. Two successive PCR steps introduced TruSeq adapter sequences along with Illumina sample barcodes. The Illumina HiSeq platform was used with custom primers to sequence TCR alpha and beta cDNA libraries. Under the source paper's analysis protocol: Unique molecular identifiers were extracted from raw reads with MiGEC, and CDR3 positions were determined with MiXCR. Recombination models were inferred per individual with the repgenHMM and IGoR tools using an EM algorithm. The tcR package in R was used for shared clonotype analysis, with sharing normalized by the product of cloneset sizes. To study raw recombination without the effects of thymic and clonal selection, out-of-frame nonproductive sequences were analyzed. TCRdb reran the public reads through fastp at Q25 and MiXCR, keeping productive beta chains. Rows merge per CDR3 protein into single entries with the most common DNA and genes. It is TCRdb's table, rather than the study itself, that gives the V and J calls and clone size. This sample is represented by 200,000 to 250,000 distinct CDR3 sequences; roughly a tenth of them were singletons. Of the sample, about 9.1% falls within the top ten clones.

About this clonotype itself: Which antigen it targets is not known. Per-base quality was not reported, and no clone a single base away is much larger than it.

This TCR derives from a man aged 45-65 years in good health. Source material: memory T cells sorted from blood. What this sample's cell subset or site label stands for: CD45RO+ enriched T cells. This receptor chain uses TRBV15 and TRBJ2-1, and the D gene may be TRBD1, 6 bases matching. The DNA is as follows: TGTGCCACCAGCAGAGATAGGGGGAGCTCCTACAATGAGCAGTTCTTC. The translation is CATSRDRGSSYNEQFF.